What follows are 32 T cell receptor beta chains derived from one specimen sequenced in a study of vaccination and CD4 T cells after COVID-19. This sample's treatment: approximately 11-day PBMC culture with coronavirus spike peptide pools or control peptides (ViraFEST assay). Oncomine TCR Beta short-read sequencing was applied to DNA from cultured CD4+ T cells. A single record per CDR3 protein comes from TCRdb applying MiXCR to the PCR reads. Of roughly 3,200 distinct CDR3 sequences listed, around 76% are singletons. Their antigens are not known. Sequences were obtained from CD4+ T cells from blood, cultured in vitro. These receptors originate from a human donor who had recovered from COVID-19.

This chain connects TRBV19 to TRBJ1-5; 7 nucleotides line up with TRBD1. The CDR3 contains 14 residues. CDR1 and CDR2 from the germline V gene are LNHDA and SQIVND (reference sequence). V shed 4 bases and J 4 bases; nucleotides not matched to a gene: 4. The CDR3 DNA reads TGTGCCAGTAGTAGGCAGGGGGATAATCAGCCCCAGCATTTT. It encodes CASSRQGDNQPQHF.

CDR3 amino acids: CSARGGTGGYEQYF. In DNA, the CDR3 is TGCAGTGCTAGAGGTGGGACAGGGGGTTACGAGCAGTACTTC. The chain combines TRBV20-1 with TRBJ2-1; 11 nucleotides line up with TRBD1. The DNA end is more similar to TRBJ2-7, so the J call may be wrong. The CDR3 runs 14 residues. Germline lookup yields CDR1 DFQATT and CDR2 SNEGSKA (reference sequence).

Regarding this clonotype: The likely explanation is a read error, given a far larger clone one base away. The rearrangement links TRBV7-9 to TRBJ1-2; D unclear. The length of the CDR3 is 14 residues. Germline assignment: CDR1 SEHNR and CDR2 FQNEAQ (reference sequence). V lost 7 bases, J lost 4 bases, and 16 bases lay in between. CDR3 sequence: CASNLRGGSYGYTF. CDR3 DNA sequence: TGTGCCAGCAACTTGCGCGGCGGGTCCTATGGCTACACCTTC.

This chain uses TRBV7-8 with TRBJ2-7; 7 bases match TRBD1. The CDR3 runs to 14 residues. Germline CDR1 is SGHVS and CDR2 is FQNEAQ. Trimming removed 5 bases from V and 5 bases from J; junction bases left unmatched: 9. CDR3 region: CASSKGQQGDEQYF. In nucleotides, the CDR3 is TGTGCCAGCAGCAAGGGACAGCAGGGAGACGAGCAGTACTTC. Drawing the rest from reference TRBV7-8 and TRBJ2-7, the complete variable domain is GAGVSQSPRYKVAKRGQDVALRCDPISGHVSLFWYQQALGQGPEFLTYFQNEAQLDKSGLPSDRFFAERPEGSVSTLKIQRTQQEDSAVYLCASSKGQQGDEQYFGPGTRLTVT.

V gene TRBV24-1 combines with J gene TRBJ2-3, with a possible D match to TRBD1 (5 bases). CDR3 size: 13 residues. Germline lookup yields CDR1 KGHDR and CDR2 SFDVKD. The V end lost 5 bases, the J end lost 6 bases, and 11 bases lay between the germline ends. The CDR3: CATSVTALDTQYF. CDR3 sequence (DNA): TGTGCCACCAGTGTGACAGCCCTGGATACGCAGTATTTT.

The J gene is TRBJ1-2, the V gene TRBV7-9; a weak D match, TRBD1 (6 bases). The germline V gene encodes CDR1 SEHNR and CDR2 FQNEAQ (reference sequence). The CDR3 has 14 residues. V was trimmed by 0 bases and J by 7 bases, leaving 12 bases between them. The CDR3 DNA follows: TGTGCCAGCAGCTTAGCCCCAACAGGGACTGGCTACACCTTC. Protein sequence: CASSLAPTGTGYTF.

This clonotype has only a few counts. The rearrangement joins TRBV7-2 to TRBJ1-5; D not certain. Germline V gene sequence: CDR1 SGHTA, CDR2 FQGNSA. CDR3 length equals 15 residues. The V end was cut by 1 base, the J end by 4 bases, with 11 bases between. The CDR3 DNA is TGTGCCAGCAGCTTAGTAGGCCACCCTAATCAGCCCCAGCATTTT. Residues: CASSLVGHPNQPQHF.

This chain joins TRBV6-1 and TRBJ1-2; 7 bases agree with TRBD1. Trimming took 6 bases from V and 6 from J; bases not matched to a gene: 10. Germline CDR1 and CDR2: MNHNS and SASEGT. The CDR3 length is 14 residues. CDR3 loop: CASRTRGQIHGYTF. CDR3 DNA sequence: TGTGCCAGCAGGACACGGGGACAGATTCATGGCTACACCTTC.

The gene calls are TRBV7-2 and TRBJ2-3; TRBD2 matches 7 bases. CDR3 length: 15 residues. Germline-derived CDR1 and CDR2 are SGHTA and FQGNSA. After removal of 2 bases from V and 2 bases from J, the junction contained 4 bases not matched to a gene. CDR3 sequence (DNA): TGTGCCAGCAGCTTATGGAGCGGGGCCACAGATACGCAGTATTTT. Protein product: CASSLWSGATDTQYF.

This clonotype has just one count. This chain joins TRBV5-4 and TRBJ2-3; maybe TRBD1 (5 bases). The CDR3 runs 15 residues. V was trimmed by 5 bases and J by 2 bases, leaving 15 bases between them. Germline CDR1 is SGHNT and CDR2 is YYREEE (reference sequence). The CDR3 DNA reads as TGTGCCAGCAGACAGGACGTAGCTCCCACAGATACGCAGTATTTT. It specifies CASRQDVAPTDTQYF.

V is TRBV10-1 and J is TRBJ1-2; 7 nucleotides match TRBD1. Trimming removed 4 bases from V and 4 bases from J; junction bases left unmatched: 3. Germline V gene data show CDR1 as WNHNN and CDR2 as SYGVQD (reference sequence). The CDR3 runs to 13 residues. CDR3 loop: CASSAGGGYGYTF. The CDR3 DNA reads TGCGCCAGCAGTGCAGGGGGAGGCTATGGCTACACCTTC.

The rearrangement joins TRBV12-3 or TRBV12-4 to TRBJ1-2; no clear D. Trimming removed 3 bases at V and 4 bases at J, with 12 bases between. The CDR3 loop spans 14 amino acids. The chain's CDR3 is CASSFSSRPYGYTF. The DNA for the CDR3 is TGTGCCAGCAGTTTCTCGAGCAGGCCCTATGGCTACACCTTC.

The V and J genes are TRBV20-1 and TRBJ1-1; D gene uncertain. The CDR3 totals 13 residues. V lost 0 bases to trimming and J lost 7 bases, with 12 bases between them. CDR1 DFQATT and CDR2 SNEGSKA come from the germline V gene (reference sequence). The CDR3 DNA sequence: TGCAGTGCTAGAGACAAACCGGGCCTTGAAGCTTTCTTT. Amino acid sequence: CSARDKPGLEAFF.

V gene TRBV20-1 combines with J gene TRBJ1-5, with D possibly TRBD1 on 5 matching bases. Germline V lookup: CDR1 DFQATT, CDR2 SNEGSKA (reference sequence). The germline V and J ends were trimmed by 3 bases and 4 bases, with 7 bases remaining between them. This CDR3 is 12 amino acids long. In DNA, the CDR3 is TGCAGTGCTAGGGGGCCGAATCAGCCCCAGCATTTT. Protein product: CSARGPNQPQHF.

The chain is built from TRBV2 and TRBJ1-1; TRBD1 is a possible D gene (5 bases). Trimming removed 7 bases at V and 3 bases at J, with 15 bases between. This CDR3 is 14 amino acids long. The V gene's germline CDR1 is SNHLY and CDR2 FYNNEI. CDR3 amino acids: CASKGQGPYTEAFF. The CDR3 DNA sequence: TGTGCCAGCAAGGGGCAGGGTCCATACACTGAAGCTTTCTTT.

The chain combines TRBV19 with TRBJ1-1; D is unresolved. The CDR3 has 13 amino acids. The V gene's germline CDR1 is LNHDA and CDR2 SQIVND (reference sequence). V was pared by 5 bases and J by 4 bases, with 11 bases between. CDR3 bases: TGTGCCAGTAGTGCCTGGGAGGGCACTGAAGCTTTCTTT. Its protein is CASSAWEGTEAFF.

The chain employs TRBV7-8 and TRBJ1-2; the D is unclear. Germline V CDR1 and CDR2: SGHVS, FQNEAQ. With 4 bases removed from V and 6 bases from J, the gap between germline ends came to 12 bases. The CDR3 is 13 residues long. The chain's CDR3 is CASSSGDRNGYTF. The CDR3 nucleotides read TGTGCCAGCAGCTCGGGAGACCGTAATGGCTACACCTTC.

The chain couples TRBV20-1 to TRBJ1-2; 7 bases agree with TRBD1. The CDR3 totals 16 residues. The V segment lost 3 bases and the J segment 1 base; nucleotides outside the gene matches: 11. Looked up from germline, CDR1 is DFQATT and CDR2 is SNEGSKA (reference sequence). The CDR3 DNA reads as TGCAGTGCTAGCACCCGACAGGGTAAGTGTAACTATGGCTACACCTTC. Its protein is CSASTRQGKCNYGYTF.

The CDR3, as DNA: TGTGCCAGCAGTTTCAGTGGAGTTAATGAAAAACTGTTTTTT. Translation: CASSFSGVNEKLFF. V usage is TRBV27 and J usage is TRBJ1-4; no reliable D call. With 3 bases removed from V and 4 bases from J, the gap between germline ends came to 9 bases. The CDR3 runs to 14 residues. Per the germline V gene, CDR1 is MNHEY and CDR2 is SMNVEV (reference sequence). Variable domain in full (rest from reference TRBV27 and TRBJ1-4): EAQVTQNPRYLITVTGKKLTVTCSQNMNHEYMSWYRQDPGLGLRQIYYSMNVEVTDKGDVPEGYKVSRKEKRNFPLILESPSPNQTSLYFCASSFSGVNEKLFFGSGTQLSVL.

The gene calls are TRBV5-4 and TRBJ1-1, with D maybe TRBD1 (5 bases). With 0 bases removed from V and 3 bases from J, the gap between germline ends came to 9 bases. The CDR3 spans 14 residues. CDR1 and CDR2 (germline): SGHNT, YYREEE (reference sequence). CDR3 sequence (DNA): TGTGCCAGCAGCTTGGTAGGGGTGGACACTGAAGCTTTCTTT. This translates into CASSLVGVDTEAFF.

This clonotype was seen a few times. V and J are TRBV7-9 and TRBJ1-2; a possible D gene is TRBD1 (6 bases). Trimming removed 6 bases at V and 6 bases at J, with 17 bases between. The germline V gene has CDR1 SEHNR and CDR2 FQNEAQ (reference sequence). The CDR3 is 14 residues long. CDR3 loop: CASRKGRDTDGYTF. The CDR3 region has the DNA TGTGCCAGCAGGAAGGGGAGGGACACAGATGGCTACACCTTC.

The chain couples TRBV4-1 to TRBJ1-5; 9 nucleotides match TRBD1. The V gene's germline CDR1 is MGHRA and CDR2 YSYEKL. This CDR3 spans 15 amino acids. V was clipped by 5 bases and J by 5 bases; unmatched bases: 7. The DNA of the CDR3 is TGCGCCAGCAGCGGGACAGGGTTCTTGTATCAGCCCCAGCATTTT. Translation: CASSGTGFLYQPQHF.

This chain uses TRBV24-1 with TRBJ2-7, with D possibly called TRBD1 or TRBD2 (7 bases each). There are 13 residues in the CDR3. Trimming left V 4 bases short and J 10 bases short, with 16 bases between. The V gene's germline CDR1 is KGHDR and CDR2 SFDVKD. The CDR3 DNA sequence: TGTGCCACCAGTGACCATCCAGGGGGGGGACAGTACTTC. Protein sequence: CATSDHPGGGQYF.

The genes are TRBV20-1 and TRBJ1-5, with D uncertain. This CDR3 comprises 15 residues. Germline V gives CDR1 DFQATT, CDR2 SNEGSKA (reference sequence). The V gene lost 2 bases and the J gene lost 0 bases, with 11 bases spanning the gap. This chain's CDR3 is CSARSGSNSNQPQHF. CDR3 in DNA: TGCAGTGCTAGATCGGGATCTAATAGCAATCAGCCCCAGCATTTT.

The chain recombines TRBV21-1 with TRBJ1-1; TRBD1, the D gene given by the table, was not confirmed from the DNA. TRBV21-1 is assigned pseudogene status. This CDR3 region has 14 residues. The DNA for the CDR3 is TGTGCCAGCACCAACCGGGGGGAAGTCACTGAAGCTTTCTTT. This encodes CASTNRGEVTEAFF.

V is TRBV20-1 and J is TRBJ1-1; 8 nucleotides match TRBD1. The CDR3 covers 15 residues. After removal of 1 base from V and 8 bases from J, the junction contained 12 bases not matched to a gene. CDR1 is DFQATT, CDR2 SNEGSKA, per germline (reference sequence). CDR3 coding DNA: TGCAGTGCTAGAGTCCCCACCACAGGGGGAAAGGAAGCTTTCTTT. This encodes CSARVPTTGGKEAFF.

The chain uses TRBV14 and TRBJ1-1; a possible D gene is TRBD1 (5 bases). The CDR3 totals 12 residues. Germline CDR1 is SGHDN and CDR2 is FVKESK. V lost 1 base, J lost 14 bases, and 14 bases lay in between. The CDR3 bases are TGTGCCAGCAGCCAAGTTGTGGAGGGACCCTTCTTT. This sequence encodes CASSQVVEGPFF.

The chain couples TRBV30 to TRBJ2-5; D is uncertain. The CDR3 contains 14 residues. V was shortened by 2 bases and J by 2 bases, with 12 bases between the two germline ends. Germline CDR1 and CDR2: GTSNPN and SVGIG (reference sequence). CDR3 coding DNA: TGTGCCTGGAGTACTTCGGACCTGCAAGAGACCCAGTACTTC. Protein: CAWSTSDLQETQYF.

V gene TRBV5-1 combines with J gene TRBJ2-7; D unclear. The V and J ends lost 1 base and 0 bases respectively, with 5 bases between them. The length of the CDR3 is 13 residues. CDR1 and CDR2 from the germline V gene are SGHRS and YFSETQ. CDR3 in amino acids: CASSLLSSYEQYF. The CDR3 nucleotides read TGCGCCAGCAGCTTGTTGTCCTCCTACGAGCAGTACTTC.

This clonotype appeared a single time. The chain carries TRBV10-3 and TRBJ2-7, with D possibly matching TRBD1 (5 bases). Germline V CDR1 and CDR2: ENHRY, SYGVKD. V was clipped by 5 bases and J by 0 bases, with 11 bases between them. This CDR3 spans 14 amino acids. CDR3 amino acids: CAISKGSNSYEQYF. DNA for the CDR3: TGTGCCATCAGTAAGGGGTCCAACTCCTACGAGCAGTACTTC.

V gene TRBV20-1 combines with J gene TRBJ2-7; 8 bases match TRBD1. The CDR3 totals 15 residues. Per the germline V gene, CDR1 is DFQATT and CDR2 is SNEGSKA (reference sequence). Losses at the gene ends were 0 bases for V and 2 bases for J; bases not matched to a gene: 6. The CDR3 loop reads CSARDPGQGTYEQYF. CDR3 in DNA: TGCAGTGCTAGAGACCCCGGACAGGGAACCTACGAGCAGTACTTC.

CDR3 sequence reads: CASSYSDRQPQHF. The CDR3 region has the DNA TGTGCCAGCAGTTACAGCGACAGACAGCCCCAGCATTTT. J is TRBJ1-5 and V is TRBV6-5; a weak D match, TRBD1 (5 bases). The V and J ends lost 2 bases and 7 bases respectively, with 9 bases between them. Germline CDR1 reads MNHEY; CDR2 reads SVGAGI. This CDR3 contains 13 residues.